The rows below give T cell receptor beta chains drawn from one sample of a study of response to subunit inactivated influenza vaccine. From the RT-PCR reads, TCRdb called clonotypes with MiXCR, one entry per CDR3 protein. Among about 540,000 distinct CDR3 sequences listed, around 21% were seen once. These data also formed part of another study, on T cells expressing NK-cell markers.

The starting material was CD4+ T cells sorted from PBMCs, obtained approximately 12 days after vaccination. Receptor source: a man aged 50 or older who received an inactivated influenza vaccine. Each CDR3 is given with its conserved first and last residue.

cdr3_length | j_call | v_call | cdr3_aa
15 | TRBJ1-2 | TRBV4-3 | CASSQDGRGIYGYTF
17 | TRBJ2-1 | TRBV7-2 | CASSLRTLRGVFSEQFF
16 | TRBJ2-3 | TRBV4-3 | CASSQEPGGRTDTQYF
12 | TRBJ2-5 | TRBV3-1 | CASGGALETQYF
12 | TRBJ2-1 | TRBV19 | CASSIGTGEQFF
15 | TRBJ2-7 | TRBV6-2/TRBV6-3 | CASRPHGTETYEQYF
15 | TRBJ2-7 | TRBV19 | CASSWRVAGTYEQYF
13 | TRBJ2-5 | TRBV12-3/TRBV12-4 | CASSSWGQETQYF
14 | TRBJ2-1 | TRBV29-1 | CSVRVGTAYNEQFF
14 | TRBJ2-1 | TRBV12-3/TRBV12-4 | CASSPAGAYNEQFF
17 | TRBJ2-2 | TRBV27 | CASSLNRQGAWGGELFF
14 | TRBJ1-6 | TRBV4-3 | CASSQTGGKSPLHF
15 | TRBJ1-4 | TRBV6-1 | CASRPGQLPNEKLFF
16 | TRBJ2-7 | TRBV7-2 | CASSLAVINGNYEQYF
12 | TRBJ2-1 | TRBV29-1 | CSVGLAGVEQFF
14 | TRBJ2-7 | TRBV15 | CATSREAGNYEQYF
16 | TRBJ2-7 | TRBV6-5 | CASSNRQGISSYEQYF
14 | TRBJ2-2 | TRBV5-1 | CASKDSLPSGELFF
12 | TRBJ1-1 | TRBV7-9 | CASSFEGTEAFF
15 | TRBJ2-7 | TRBV28 | CASSLSRTGFREQYF
17 | TRBJ2-1 | TRBV5-5 | CASSLRVGGAVIYEQFF
9 | TRBJ1-6 | TRBV6-1 | CASKEPLHF
16 | TRBJ1-6 | TRBV20-1 | CSARIARGLDNSPLHF
13 | TRBJ1-5 | TRBV29-1 | CSVEQYSNQPQHF
15 | TRBJ2-3 | TRBV6-1 | CASSHMRGVSDTQYF
12 | TRBJ2-5 | TRBV2 | CASRDYQETQYF
15 | TRBJ2-5 | TRBV7-2 | CASSSTRGLQETQYF
15 | TRBJ2-1 | TRBV6-1 | CAISIKGGSYNEQFF
13 | TRBJ2-4 | TRBV6-2/TRBV6-3 | CASSAQPRNIQYF
16 | TRBJ1-5 | TRBV28 | CASRTPGGAATGPQHF